This T cell receptor (beta chain) was obtained from a study of T-cell reconstitution after alpha-beta-depleted transplantation in children. This CDR3 has 15 residues. The J segment lost 6 bases and the V segment lost 4 bases, leaving 4 bases of the junction unmatched. The V gene's germline CDR1 is DFQATT and CDR2 SNEGSKA (reference sequence). Using unique molecular identifiers, the investigators prepared the TCRbeta library. TCRdb called the PCR reads again in MiXCR, with one record for every CDR3 protein. Here the sample spans 500,000 or so distinct CDR3 sequences, 10% to 12% being singletons. The sequences come from PBMCs, mostly from graft donor cells, collected 180 days after TCRalphabeta/CD19-depleted stem cell transplant. The V and J genes are TRBV20-1 and TRBJ2-4; 15 bases map to TRBD2. The receptor was isolated from a female patient between 2 and 15 years old who had a stem cell transplant for aplastic anemia, so the T cells may come from the graft donor. The CDR3 protein is CSATGLAGGSNIQYF. The CDR3 nucleotides are TGCAGTGCTACGGGACTAGCGGGAGGTTCAAACATTCAGTACTTC.